This entry features one TCR beta chain sequence. Its specificity is not known. The entry originates in a study of a mutant IDH1 vaccine in newly diagnosed glioma. Study-level background: It was at week 35 that visit V12 occurred, and at week 47 that visit V13 did.

Time point reported: week 35, safety follow-up. In every dose of vaccine, 300 ug of mutant IDH1 20-mer peptide was given alongside topical imiquimod. Eight vaccinations were given in weeks 1, 3, 5, 7, 11, 15, 19 and 23. The assay was immunoSEQ multiplex PCR, and TCRdb's table has in-frame clones only and misses some. The repertoire holds tens of thousands of clones, 81% seen once, with roughly 15% in the top ten. Study results and caveats: Patients showed vaccine-induced immune responses at a rate of approximately 95%.

The CDR3 is made up of 15 amino acids. CDR1 and CDR2 (germline): SGHAT, FQNNGV. V lost 0 bases to trimming and J lost 2 bases; unmatched junction nucleotides: 4. This chain connects TRBV11-2 to TRBJ2-7, with 7 nucleotides matching TRBD1. The origin of this receptor is a man between 25 and 39 years old with glioma. This sample comprised PBMCs, obtained from a glioma patient whose treatment included an IDH1 peptide vaccine. The CDR3 DNA is TGTGCCAGCAGCTTAGAGAGGGGGCCAACCTACGAGCAGTACTTC. Residues: CASSLERGPTYEQYF.